The present T cell receptor (beta chain) was sequenced within a study of glioma-infiltrating T cells after dendritic cell vaccination. Across the whole study: Patients received three intradermal dendritic cell vaccine injections at biweekly intervals.

Germline CDR1 and CDR2: MGHRA and YSYEKL. This CDR3 region has 15 residues. The germline V and J ends were trimmed by 5 bases and 0 bases, with 14 bases remaining between them. Up to about 2 ug genomic DNA was used for TCRB CDR3 amplification. Clones were read by immunoSEQ multiplex PCR, and TCRdb kept only the in-frame ones, dropping some. Of under 100,000 clones listed, over 75% are singletons. Fresh-frozen tumor tissue and more than two years of survival data were available for all. The chain is built from TRBV4-1 and TRBJ2-7, with D possibly TRBD2 on 6 matching bases. The sequenced sample was blood, obtained before dendritic cell vaccination. The clonotype comes from a human donor with glioblastoma. The CDR3 is CASSARDSTSYEQYF. In DNA form, the CDR3 reads TGCGCCAGCAGCGCCCGGGACTCTACCTCCTACGAGCAGTACTTC.